This is a list of T cell receptor beta chains from one sample in a study of PD-1 blockade in classical Hodgkin lymphoma. Assay: immunoSEQ multiplex PCR; the TCRdb copy retains only in-frame clones and omits some. The sample carries 25,000 to 30,000 clones, around 80% recorded once. This material consisted of peripheral blood mononuclear cells (PBMCs), taken before the fourth cycle of nivolumab. Receptors originate from a human donor with classical Hodgkin lymphoma. The CDR3 runs from the conserved cysteine through the conserved F or W. The order of the fields is J gene, clone size, V gene, CDR3 protein. Some rows have no size entry. The others give once, few or many, or a class for an expanded clone.

>TRBJ1-1|once|TRBV5-1
CASSLGINTEAFF
>TRBJ2-2|NA|TRBV5-1
CASSSGLAGAPNTGELFF
>TRBJ2-2|once|TRBV6-1
CASSQTGGYTGELFF
>TRBJ1-2|once|TRBV7-2
CASSSYTTGGGYGYTF
>TRBJ2-3|NA|TRBV5-8
CASSFYKRETDTQYF
>TRBJ2-7|NA|TRBV28
CASSQPGQGAIYEQYF
>TRBJ2-1|NA|TRBV6-1
CASRAGYNEQFF
>TRBJ1-2|NA|TRBV9
CASREQGALYGYTF
>TRBJ2-2|NA|TRBV2
CASTNLRGGELFF
>TRBJ2-3|NA|TRBV18
CASSPRLAEDRDTQYF
>TRBJ2-1|NA|TRBV28
CASSSGTTITPNEQFF
>TRBJ1-5|few|TRBV6-1
CASSEGRGQPQHF
>TRBJ1-2|NA|TRBV7-2
CASSNGGYGYTF
>TRBJ1-1|NA|TRBV18
CASSPSSGVSTEAFF
>TRBJ2-1|NA|TRBV6-5
CASSEGGRELF